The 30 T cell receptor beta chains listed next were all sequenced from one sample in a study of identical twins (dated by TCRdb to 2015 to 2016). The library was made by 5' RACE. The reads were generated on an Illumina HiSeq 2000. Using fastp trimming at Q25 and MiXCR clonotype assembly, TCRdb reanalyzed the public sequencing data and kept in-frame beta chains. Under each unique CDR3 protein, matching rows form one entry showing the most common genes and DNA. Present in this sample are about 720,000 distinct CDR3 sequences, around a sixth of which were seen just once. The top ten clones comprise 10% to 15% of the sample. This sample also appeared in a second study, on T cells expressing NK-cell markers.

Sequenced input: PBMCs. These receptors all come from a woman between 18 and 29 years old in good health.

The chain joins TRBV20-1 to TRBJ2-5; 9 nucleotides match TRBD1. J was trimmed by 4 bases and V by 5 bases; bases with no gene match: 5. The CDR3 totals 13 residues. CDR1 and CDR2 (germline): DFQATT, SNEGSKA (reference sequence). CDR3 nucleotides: TGCAGTGCTTTCCGGACAGGGGTAGAGACCCAGTACTTC. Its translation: CSAFRTGVETQYF.

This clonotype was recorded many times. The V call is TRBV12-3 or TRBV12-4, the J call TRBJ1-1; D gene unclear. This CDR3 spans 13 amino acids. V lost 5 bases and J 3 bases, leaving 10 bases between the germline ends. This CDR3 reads CASSTPGYTEAFF. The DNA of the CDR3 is TGTGCCAGCAGTACCCCTGGATACACTGAAGCTTTCTTT.

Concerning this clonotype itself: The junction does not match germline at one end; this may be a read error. CDR3 sequence reads: CAISPGGLAGGYNEQFF. The DNA for the CDR3 is TGTGCCATCAGCCCCGGCGGACTAGCGGGGGGATACAATGAGCAGTTCTTC. The V call is TRBV13, the J call TRBJ2-1; 14 bases are a match to TRBD2. The CDR3 length is 17 residues. Germline CDR1 PRHDT, CDR2 FYEKMQ (reference sequence).

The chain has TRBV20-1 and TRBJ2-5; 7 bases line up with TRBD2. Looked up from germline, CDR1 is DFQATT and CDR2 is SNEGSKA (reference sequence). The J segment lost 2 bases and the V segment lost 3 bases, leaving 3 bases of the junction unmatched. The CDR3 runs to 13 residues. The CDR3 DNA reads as TGCAGTGCTAGTAGCGGGCCACAAGAGACCCAGTACTTC. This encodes CSASSGPQETQYF.

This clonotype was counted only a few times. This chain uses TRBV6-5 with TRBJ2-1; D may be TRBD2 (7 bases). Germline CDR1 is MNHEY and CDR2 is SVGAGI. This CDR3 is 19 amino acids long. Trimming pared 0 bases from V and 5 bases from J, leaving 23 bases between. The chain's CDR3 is CASSYSIPARGGADNEQFF. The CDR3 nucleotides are TGTGCCAGCAGTTACTCGATTCCGGCTCGTGGGGGGGCCGACAATGAGCAGTTCTTC.

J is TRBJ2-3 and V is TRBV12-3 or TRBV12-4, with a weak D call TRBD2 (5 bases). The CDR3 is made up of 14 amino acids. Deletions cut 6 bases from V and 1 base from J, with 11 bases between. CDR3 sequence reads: CASSDLGGTDTQYF. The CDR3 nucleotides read TGTGCCAGCAGCGATCTCGGGGGCACAGATACGCAGTATTTT.

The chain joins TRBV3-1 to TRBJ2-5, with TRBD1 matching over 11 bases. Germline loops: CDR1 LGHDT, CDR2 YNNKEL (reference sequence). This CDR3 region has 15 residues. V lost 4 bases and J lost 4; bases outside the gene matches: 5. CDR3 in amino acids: CASSPWTGGLETQYF. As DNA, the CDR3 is TGTGCCAGCAGCCCCTGGACAGGGGGCTTAGAGACCCAGTACTTC.

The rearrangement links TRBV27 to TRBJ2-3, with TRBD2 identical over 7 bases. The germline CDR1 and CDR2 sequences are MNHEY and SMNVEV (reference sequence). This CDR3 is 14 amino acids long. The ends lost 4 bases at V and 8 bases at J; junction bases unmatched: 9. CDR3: CASSSAGSGGTQYF. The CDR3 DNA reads TGTGCCAGCAGTTCAGCGGGGTCCGGGGGTACGCAGTATTTT.

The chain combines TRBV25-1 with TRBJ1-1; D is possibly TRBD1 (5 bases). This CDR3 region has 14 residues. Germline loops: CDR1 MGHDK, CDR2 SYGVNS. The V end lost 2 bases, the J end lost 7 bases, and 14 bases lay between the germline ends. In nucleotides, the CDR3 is TGTGCCAGCAGTGAAGGGGGGGTGCTGAGTGAAGCTTTCTTT. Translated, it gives CASSEGGVLSEAFF.

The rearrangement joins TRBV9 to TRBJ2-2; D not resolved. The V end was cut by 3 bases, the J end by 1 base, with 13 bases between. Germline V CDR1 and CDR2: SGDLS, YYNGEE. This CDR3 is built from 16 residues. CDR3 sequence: CASSAARTMNTGELFF. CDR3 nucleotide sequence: TGTGCCAGCAGCGCGGCGCGGACCATGAACACCGGGGAGCTGTTTTTT.

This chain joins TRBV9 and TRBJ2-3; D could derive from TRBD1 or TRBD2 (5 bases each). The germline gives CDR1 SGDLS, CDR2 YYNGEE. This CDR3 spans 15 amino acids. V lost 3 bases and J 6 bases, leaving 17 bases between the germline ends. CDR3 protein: CASSESGPTRDTQYF. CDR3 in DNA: TGTGCCAGCAGCGAATCGGGACCGACGAGGGATACGCAGTATTTT. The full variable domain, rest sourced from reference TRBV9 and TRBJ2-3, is DSGVTQTPKHLITATGQRVTLRCSPRSGDLSVYWYQQSLDQGLQFLIQYYNGEERAKGNILERFSAQQFPDLHSELNLSSLELGDSALYFCASSESGPTRDTQYFGPGTRLTVL.

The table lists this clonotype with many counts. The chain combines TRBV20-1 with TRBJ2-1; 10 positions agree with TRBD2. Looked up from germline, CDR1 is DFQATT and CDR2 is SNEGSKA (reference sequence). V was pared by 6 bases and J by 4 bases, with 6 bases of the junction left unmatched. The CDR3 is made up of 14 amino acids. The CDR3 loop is CSATRTSGYNEQFF. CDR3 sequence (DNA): TGCAGTGCAACTCGGACTAGCGGTTACAATGAGCAGTTCTTC.

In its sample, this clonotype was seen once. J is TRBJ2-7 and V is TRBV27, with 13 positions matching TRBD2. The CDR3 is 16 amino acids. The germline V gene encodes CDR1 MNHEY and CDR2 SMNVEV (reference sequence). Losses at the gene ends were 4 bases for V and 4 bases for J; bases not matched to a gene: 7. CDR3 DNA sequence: TGTGCCAGCAGTTCCCCACGGACTAGCGGGAGATACGAGCAGTACTTC. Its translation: CASSSPRTSGRYEQYF.

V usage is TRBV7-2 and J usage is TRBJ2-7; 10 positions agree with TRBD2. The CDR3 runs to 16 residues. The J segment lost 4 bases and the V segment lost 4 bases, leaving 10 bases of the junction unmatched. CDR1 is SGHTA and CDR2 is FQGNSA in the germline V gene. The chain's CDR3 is CASSSPSGSLRYEQYF. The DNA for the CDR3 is TGTGCCAGCAGCTCACCTAGCGGGAGTTTGAGGTACGAGCAGTACTTC. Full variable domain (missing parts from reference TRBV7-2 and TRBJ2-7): GAGVSQSPSNKVTEKGKDVELRCDPISGHTALYWYRQSLGQGLEFLIYFQGNSAPDKSGLPSDRFSAERTGGSVSTLTIQRTQQEDSAVYLCASSSPSGSLRYEQYFGPGTRLTVT.

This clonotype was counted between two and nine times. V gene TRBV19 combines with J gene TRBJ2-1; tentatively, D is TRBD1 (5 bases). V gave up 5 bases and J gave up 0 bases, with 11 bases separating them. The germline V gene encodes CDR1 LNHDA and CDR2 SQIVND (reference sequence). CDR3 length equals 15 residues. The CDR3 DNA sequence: TGTGCCAGTAGTGTGCGGCAGGGCTCCTACAATGAGCAGTTCTTC. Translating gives CASSVRQGSYNEQFF.

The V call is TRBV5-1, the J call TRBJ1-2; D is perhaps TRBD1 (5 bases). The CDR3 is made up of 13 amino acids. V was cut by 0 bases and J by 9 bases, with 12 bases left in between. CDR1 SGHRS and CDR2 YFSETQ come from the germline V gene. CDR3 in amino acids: CASSLADSHSYTF. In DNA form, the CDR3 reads TGCGCCAGCAGCTTGGCCGACAGTCATAGCTACACCTTC.

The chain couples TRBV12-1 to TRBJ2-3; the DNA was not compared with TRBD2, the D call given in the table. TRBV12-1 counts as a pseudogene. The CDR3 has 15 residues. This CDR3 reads CASSFLAQRTDTQYF. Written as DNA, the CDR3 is TGTGCCAGCAGCTTTTTGGCCCAACGCACAGATACGCAGTATTTT.

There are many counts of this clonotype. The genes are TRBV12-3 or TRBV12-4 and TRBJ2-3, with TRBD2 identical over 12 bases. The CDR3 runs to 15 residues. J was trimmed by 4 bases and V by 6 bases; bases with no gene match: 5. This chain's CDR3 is CASSLAGGPADTQYF. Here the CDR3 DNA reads TGTGCCAGCAGCCTAGCGGGGGGGCCTGCAGATACGCAGTATTTT.

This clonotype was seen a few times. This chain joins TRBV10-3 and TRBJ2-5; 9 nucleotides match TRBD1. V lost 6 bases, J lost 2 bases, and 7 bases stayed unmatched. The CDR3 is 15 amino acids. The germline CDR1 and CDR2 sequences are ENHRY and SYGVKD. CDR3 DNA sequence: TGTGCCATCAGGGGGACAGGGCCAACTCAAGAGACCCAGTACTTC. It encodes CAIRGTGPTQETQYF.

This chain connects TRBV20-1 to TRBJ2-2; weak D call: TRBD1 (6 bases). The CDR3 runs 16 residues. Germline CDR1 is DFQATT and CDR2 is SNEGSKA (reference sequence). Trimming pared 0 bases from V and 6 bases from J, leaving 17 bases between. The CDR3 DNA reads TGCAGTGCTAGAGATGAACGGACAGAGCTGTCCGGGGAGCTGTTTTTT. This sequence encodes CSARDERTELSGELFF.

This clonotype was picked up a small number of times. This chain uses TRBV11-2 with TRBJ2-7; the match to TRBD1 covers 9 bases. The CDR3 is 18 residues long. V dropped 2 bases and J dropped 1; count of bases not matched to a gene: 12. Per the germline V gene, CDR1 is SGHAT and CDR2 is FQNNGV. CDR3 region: CASSLRLPGQGLSYEQYF. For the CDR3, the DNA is TGTGCCAGCAGCTTAAGACTGCCCGGACAGGGGCTGTCCTACGAGCAGTACTTC.

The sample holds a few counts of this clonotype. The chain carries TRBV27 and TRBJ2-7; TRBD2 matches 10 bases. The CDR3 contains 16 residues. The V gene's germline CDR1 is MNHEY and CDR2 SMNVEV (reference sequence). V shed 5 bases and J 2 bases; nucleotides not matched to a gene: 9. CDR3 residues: CASSANGLADTYEQYF. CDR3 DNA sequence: TGTGCCAGCAGTGCCAACGGACTAGCGGATACCTACGAGCAGTACTTC.

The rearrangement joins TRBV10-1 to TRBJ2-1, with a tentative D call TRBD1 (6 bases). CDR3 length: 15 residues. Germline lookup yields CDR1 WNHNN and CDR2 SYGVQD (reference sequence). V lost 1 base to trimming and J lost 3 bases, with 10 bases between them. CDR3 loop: CASSEFTGHYNEQFF. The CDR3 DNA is TGCGCCAGCAGTGAGTTTACAGGGCACTACAATGAGCAGTTCTTC.

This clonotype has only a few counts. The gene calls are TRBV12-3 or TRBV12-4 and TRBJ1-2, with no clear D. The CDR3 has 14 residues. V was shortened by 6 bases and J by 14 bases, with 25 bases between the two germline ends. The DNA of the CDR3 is TGTGCCAGCAGATATGGAGGATCCTCGGGATCGGTGACCTTC. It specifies CASRYGGSSGSVTF.

The CDR3 DNA is TGTGCCAGCAGCTTAGCGCTTGGGGGAGGGCCTTTGGATGAGCAGTTCTTC. Translating gives CASSLALGGGPLDEQFF. The chain links TRBV7-2 to TRBJ2-1; 7 nucleotides match TRBD2. CDR3 length: 17 amino acids. From germline, CDR1 is SGHTA and CDR2 FQGNSA. V shed 0 bases and J 8 bases; nucleotides not matched to a gene: 13.

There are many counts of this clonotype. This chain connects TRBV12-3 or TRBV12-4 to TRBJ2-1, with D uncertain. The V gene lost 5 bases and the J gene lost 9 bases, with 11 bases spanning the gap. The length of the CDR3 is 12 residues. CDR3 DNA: TGTGCCAGCAGTCCACCTAACACTGAGCAGTTCTTC. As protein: CASSPPNTEQFF.

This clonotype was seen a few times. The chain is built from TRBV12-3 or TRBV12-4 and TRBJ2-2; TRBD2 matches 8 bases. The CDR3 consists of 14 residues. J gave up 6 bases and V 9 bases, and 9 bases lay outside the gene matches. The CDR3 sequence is CASRTGTRPGELFF. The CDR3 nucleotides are TGTGCCAGTCGTACAGGGACTAGGCCCGGGGAGCTGTTTTTT.

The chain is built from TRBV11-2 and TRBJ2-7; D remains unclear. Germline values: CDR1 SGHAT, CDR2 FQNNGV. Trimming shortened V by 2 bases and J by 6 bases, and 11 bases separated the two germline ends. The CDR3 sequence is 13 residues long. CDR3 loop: CASSLYLVLEQYF. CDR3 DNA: TGTGCCAGCAGCTTATACCTAGTCCTCGAGCAGTACTTC.

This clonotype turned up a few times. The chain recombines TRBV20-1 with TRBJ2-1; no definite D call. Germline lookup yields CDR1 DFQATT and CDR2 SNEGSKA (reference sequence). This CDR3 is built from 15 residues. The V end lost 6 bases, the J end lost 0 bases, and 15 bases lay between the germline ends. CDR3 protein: CSANPAVGSYNEQFF. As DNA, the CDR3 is TGCAGTGCCAATCCCGCGGTCGGCTCCTACAATGAGCAGTTCTTC.

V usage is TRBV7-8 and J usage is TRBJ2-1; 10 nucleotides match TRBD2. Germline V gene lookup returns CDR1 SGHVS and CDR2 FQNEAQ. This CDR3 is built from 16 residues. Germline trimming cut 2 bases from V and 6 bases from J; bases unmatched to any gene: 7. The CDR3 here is CASSLRFRTSGNEQFF. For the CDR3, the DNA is TGTGCCAGCAGCTTAAGGTTCCGGACTAGCGGCAATGAGCAGTTCTTC.